A selection of T cell receptor beta chains follows, all from one sample in a study of control samples from healthy donors and cancer patients. Only in-frame clones appear in the TCRdb table, and some are missing; sequencing was by immunoSEQ multiplex PCR. The sample has 130,000 or so clones, about 88% seen once. The sequenced sample consisted of blood. Every receptor here comes from a man aged 50 to 60 in good health. CDR3s include the opening cysteine and the closing phenylalanine or tryptophan. Fields, in order: CDR3 protein, V gene, CDR3 length.

cdr3_aa: CASSYRGGARNTEAFF
v_call: TRBV6-5
cdr3_length: 16

cdr3_aa: CASSQRSGGQSDTQYF
v_call: TRBV3-1/TRBV3-2
cdr3_length: 16

cdr3_aa: CASSQVIRDRGPNYGYTF
v_call: TRBV4-1
cdr3_length: 18

cdr3_aa: CASSQRQDVGYGYTF
v_call: TRBV5-1
cdr3_length: 15

cdr3_aa: CASSAGGTQYF
v_call: TRBV9
cdr3_length: 11

cdr3_aa: CASSLSGRREQFF
v_call: TRBV27
cdr3_length: 13

cdr3_aa: CASSSGLGTSGGQETQYF
v_call: TRBV5-1
cdr3_length: 18

cdr3_aa: CASSLGLAVTGELFF
v_call: TRBV5-1
cdr3_length: 15

cdr3_aa: CSVVGQGSGEQYF
v_call: TRBV29-1
cdr3_length: 13

cdr3_aa: CASSQVTIDTEAFF
v_call: TRBV14
cdr3_length: 14

cdr3_aa: CASSARGRKTSETQYF
v_call: TRBV11-3
cdr3_length: 16

cdr3_aa: CASSEYSAVPETQYF
v_call: TRBV25-1
cdr3_length: 15

cdr3_aa: CASSVGSLSGNTIYF
v_call: TRBV9
cdr3_length: 15

cdr3_aa: CASSEDYEQYF
v_call: TRBV10-1
cdr3_length: 11

cdr3_aa: CASSGSTGGEKLFF
v_call: TRBV25-1
cdr3_length: 14

cdr3_aa: CASSESRVTEAFF
v_call: TRBV6-1
cdr3_length: 13

cdr3_aa: CAWTRQRSFNEQFF
v_call: TRBV30
cdr3_length: 14

cdr3_aa: CAWNRGRTPNTGELFF
v_call: TRBV30
cdr3_length: 16

cdr3_aa: CSVPGIYGYTF
v_call: TRBV29-1
cdr3_length: 11

cdr3_aa: CASSQLIGVTNEKLFF
v_call: TRBV4-1
cdr3_length: 16

cdr3_aa: CASSQGRGTYEQYF
v_call: TRBV14
cdr3_length: 14

cdr3_aa: CATRGADTDTQYF
v_call: TRBV6-5
cdr3_length: 13

cdr3_aa: CASRSKGGSSPLHF
v_call: TRBV6-5
cdr3_length: 14

cdr3_aa: CATSSSGGNYGYTF
v_call: TRBV5-1
cdr3_length: 14

cdr3_aa: CASSFRVIGAVNSPLHF
v_call: TRBV27
cdr3_length: 17

cdr3_aa: CASSHRAGNEKLFF
v_call: TRBV6-5
cdr3_length: 14

cdr3_aa: CASSQAGAGELFF
v_call: TRBV3-1/TRBV3-2
cdr3_length: 13

cdr3_aa: CASSQEVYRIYEQYF
v_call: TRBV4-1
cdr3_length: 15

cdr3_aa: CASSLSPQVANTGELFF
v_call: TRBV7-8
cdr3_length: 17